In its sample, the clone carrying this T cell receptor (beta chain) was seen a few times. Antigen: not known. The data were taken from a study of T cells in Graves' hyperthyroidism and ophthalmopathy. Findings of the study overall: Ophthalmopathy, as predicted by the model, came a median about seven months after the prediction. A model of 13 V-J features distinguished ophthalmopathy from stable hyperthyroidism.

Any patient presenting with uncontrolled infection, other autoimmune disease, pregnancy or lactation was left out. Each diagnosis drew on symptoms, thyroxine, TRAb, thyroid ultrasound and orbital computed tomography findings. The trim removed 0 bases at V and 3 bases at J, leaving 5 bases unmatched. Looked up from germline, CDR1 is DFQATT and CDR2 is SNEGSKA (reference sequence). This CDR3 region has 14 residues. Template material for amplifying TCR beta CDR3 regions consisted of RNA transcripts. The HTBI set primed first-round TCR CDR3 RT-PCR. TCRdb ran MiXCR on the multiplex PCR reads and lists one entry per CDR3 protein. Of fewer than 750,000 distinct CDR3 sequences in the sample, roughly 15% were seen once.

The chain has TRBV20-1 and TRBJ2-7; TRBD2 aligns across 7 bases. Sequenced sample: blood. The origin of this receptor is a woman in her 50s with Graves' ophthalmopathy. Here the CDR3 DNA reads TGCAGTGCTAGAGATCCCACTAGCGTCTACGAGCAGTACTTC. Amino acids: CSARDPTSVYEQYF.